This T cell receptor beta chain originates from a study of CD8+ T cells in alopecia areata. Notes on the study in general: Relative to normal scalp, lesional scalp, especially alopecia totalis/universalis, showed higher clonality.

As concerns this clone: The target antigen is unknown.

Described treatment: oral pan-JAK inhibitor, 5-10 mg twice daily. In alopecia areata patients, both lesional scalp punch biopsies and peripheral blood were collected. Extraction of RNA preceded its reverse transcription into cDNA, which served as the sequencing template. Assay used: immunoSEQ multiplex PCR; TCRdb lists only in-frame clones, some missing. Of 35,000 to 45,000 clones listed, around 90% are singletons. This CDR3 has 15 amino acids. Per germline, CDR1 MGHRA and CDR2 YSYEKL. The trim removed 5 bases at V and 8 bases at J, leaving 8 bases unmatched. This chain uses TRBV4-1 with TRBJ2-1, with TRBD1 matching over 11 bases. This receptor was obtained from a human donor with alopecia areata. The source material was CD8+ T cells sorted from blood, sampled at week 24, from a patient treated with tofacitinib. The CDR3 here is CASSGTGQGDHEQFF. Written as DNA, the CDR3 is TGCGCCAGCAGCGGGACGGGACAGGGGGACCATGAGCAGTTCTTC.